These 16 T cell receptor beta chains came from one sample sequenced in a study of cytomegalovirus exposure and HLA in healthy donors (dated by TCRdb to 2017 to 2019). Preparation of the library involved the immunoSEQ multiplex PCR assay. The multiplex PCR relied on a mix of 60 forward primers for TCR Vbeta segments and 13 reverse primers for TCR Jbeta segments. TCRdb mirrors the immuneACCESS table, restricted to in-frame sequences. Some clones are absent from its copies; in checked studies, under half trace to an unresolved V gene, and the reason for the others is unknown. This sample gives 150,000 to 200,000 clones in total; approximately 86% of them show up just once. The top ten clones comprise 1.5% to 2% of the sample. Sample: PBMCs. These receptors all stem from a woman under 30 in good health and CMV-seronegative.

This rearrangement joins TRBV6-5 to TRBJ2-3; D might be TRBD1 (6 bases). In germline, CDR1 is MNHEY, CDR2 SVGAGI. Trimming cost V 5 bases and J 5 bases, with 11 bases left between them. This CDR3 contains 13 residues. The CDR3 reads CASSPLTGDTQYF. In DNA form, the CDR3 reads TGTGCCAGCAGTCCCCTGACAGGAGATACGCAGTATTTT.

The V and J genes are TRBV7-2 and TRBJ1-4; D uncertain. Germline assignment: CDR1 SGHTA and CDR2 FQGNSA. Trimming removed 4 bases from V and 0 bases from J, with 9 bases in between. The CDR3 spans 15 residues. CDR3 residues: CASSSRGSTNEKLFF. The CDR3 nucleotides are TGTGCCAGCAGCTCCCGGGGATCAACTAATGAAAAACTGTTTTTT.

In its sample, this clone was seen once. V gene TRBV28 combines with J gene TRBJ2-2, with D possibly matching TRBD2 (5 bases). Trimming cost V 6 bases and J 4 bases, with 15 bases left between them. Per the germline V gene, CDR1 is MDHEN and CDR2 is SYDVKM. The CDR3 spans 15 residues. The CDR3 nucleotides are TGTGCCAGCAGCCGGGCCTTGGGGAGCACCGGGGAGCTGTTTTTT. As protein: CASSRALGSTGELFF.

The chain uses TRBV27 and TRBJ2-7; D is ambiguous. The CDR3 totals 13 residues. The ends were cut back, 2 bases at V and 4 bases at J, with 9 bases in the middle. Germline V gene data show CDR1 as MNHEY and CDR2 as SMNVEV (reference sequence). For the CDR3, the DNA is TGTGCCAGCAGTTTAAGCCCTATGTACGAGCAGTACTTC. Translated: CASSLSPMYEQYF.

V gene TRBV19 combines with J gene TRBJ1-5; D remains ambiguous. The CDR3 loop spans 15 amino acids. CDR1 and CDR2 from the germline V gene are LNHDA and SQIVND (reference sequence). Trimming removed 4 bases from V and 0 bases from J, with 10 bases in between. CDR3 coding DNA: TGTGCCAGTAGTAAAACCAGAAATAGCAATCAGCCCCAGCATTTT. Amino acid sequence: CASSKTRNSNQPQHF.

This clone was seen a handful of times. J is TRBJ2-7 and V is TRBV7-9, with a weak D call TRBD1 (5 bases). Deletions cut 1 base from V and 5 bases from J, with 9 bases between. CDR3 length: 13 residues. Germline lookup yields CDR1 SEHNR and CDR2 FQNEAQ (reference sequence). The CDR3 spells CASSLDRGHEQYF. CDR3 DNA: TGTGCCAGCAGCTTAGATAGGGGCCACGAGCAGTACTTC. Looking up the rest from reference TRBV7-9 and TRBJ2-7 gives the full variable domain: DTGVSQNPRHKITKRGQNVTFRCDPISEHNRLYWYRQTLGQGPEFLTYFQNEAQLEKSRLLSDRFSAERPKGSFSTLEIQRTEQGDSAMYLCASSLDRGHEQYFGPGTRLTVT.

This rearrangement joins TRBV18 to TRBJ2-1, with 7 bases identical to TRBD2. Germline V gives CDR1 KGHSH, CDR2 LQKENI. Unmatched junction bases numbered 9, after V lost 10 bases and J lost 3 bases. The CDR3 covers 14 residues. In nucleotides, the CDR3 is TGTGCCACCCGGGGGGTAGCGCTCTACAATGAGCAGTTCTTC. The encoded protein is CATRGVALYNEQFF. The variable domain in full, with the rest retrieved from reference TRBV18 and TRBJ2-1, is NAGVMQNPRHLVRRRGQEARLRCSPMKGHSHVYWYRQLPEEGLKFMVYLQKENIIDESGMPKERFSAEFPKEGPSILRIQQVVRGDSAAYFCATRGVALYNEQFFGPGTRLTVL.

This clone appeared once. The genes are TRBV15 and TRBJ2-1; 12 bases match TRBD2. Germline CDR1 LNHNV, CDR2 YYDKDF (reference sequence). This CDR3 contains 15 residues. V was pared by 4 bases and J by 6 bases, with 4 bases of the junction left unmatched. This CDR3 reads CATSTGTSGLNEQFF. DNA of the CDR3: TGTGCCACCAGCACCGGGACTAGCGGGCTCAATGAGCAGTTCTTC.

This clone showed up just a few times. The V and J genes are TRBV19 and TRBJ1-4; no firm D call. The V end was cut by 5 bases, the J end by 1 base, with 11 bases between. The germline gives CDR1 LNHDA, CDR2 SQIVND (reference sequence). CDR3 length: 15 amino acids. CDR3 sequence reads: CASSGRKLTNEKLFF. The CDR3 DNA follows: TGTGCCAGTAGTGGCAGGAAACTAACTAATGAAAAACTGTTTTTT.

In its sample, this clone was seen a few times. The genes are TRBV6-5 and TRBJ2-5; TRBD2 agrees at 8 bases. The CDR3 loop spans 13 amino acids. Germline CDR1 is MNHEY and CDR2 is SVGAGI. The trim removed 2 bases at V and 10 bases at J, leaving 6 bases unmatched. The CDR3 spells CASSYGLGTSQYF. The DNA of the CDR3 is TGTGCCAGCAGTTACGGTCTGGGGACTAGCCAGTACTTC.

This chain links TRBV28 with TRBJ2-1, with D possibly TRBD2 on 6 matching bases. Trimming pared 4 bases from V and 5 bases from J, leaving 15 bases between. Germline V gene data show CDR1 as MDHEN and CDR2 as SYDVKM. The CDR3 is made up of 15 amino acids. The CDR3 DNA reads TGTGCCAGCAGTTCAAGGAGGGGCTTGGACAATGAGCAGTTCTTC. Its translation: CASSSRRGLDNEQFF.

The rearrangement uses TRBV6-5 and TRBJ2-7; maybe TRBD2 (5 bases). The CDR3 runs 14 residues. V lost 6 bases to trimming and J lost 6 bases, with 18 bases between them. The germline V gene encodes CDR1 MNHEY and CDR2 SVGAGI. CDR3: CASSNRHRDAEQYF. The CDR3 region has the DNA TGTGCCAGCAGCAACCGCCACCGGGATGCCGAGCAGTACTTC.

The chain employs TRBV5-1 and TRBJ2-3, with D unresolved. The V and J ends lost 4 bases and 0 bases respectively, with 9 bases between them. Germline lookup yields CDR1 SGHRS and CDR2 YFSETQ. The CDR3 has 14 residues. CDR3 residues: CASSQQPSTDTQYF. The CDR3 DNA sequence: TGCGCCAGCAGCCAACAGCCTAGCACAGATACGCAGTATTTT. The variable domain in full, completed from reference TRBV5-1 and TRBJ2-3, reads KAGVTQTPRYLIKTRGQQVTLSCSPISGHRSVSWYQQTPGQGLQFLFEYFSETQRNKGNFPGRFSGRQFSNSRSEMNVSTLELGDSALYLCASSQQPSTDTQYFGPGTRLTVL.

The genes are TRBV11-2 and TRBJ2-7; 7 bases agree with TRBD1. The CDR3 contains 15 residues. From germline, CDR1 is SGHAT and CDR2 FQNNGV. V lost 4 bases and J lost 3; bases outside the gene matches: 9. The CDR3 region has the DNA TGTGCCAGCAGCTGGGGACAGAGCCCAATCTACGAGCAGTACTTC. Its translation: CASSWGQSPIYEQYF.

This sequence joins TRBV5-4 and TRBJ2-3; 7 bases line up with TRBD1. The CDR3 length is 15 residues. V shed 4 bases and J 0 bases; nucleotides not matched to a gene: 5. The germline V gene has CDR1 SGHNT and CDR2 YYREEE (reference sequence). This CDR3 reads CASSNRGTSTDTQYF. Here the CDR3 DNA reads TGTGCCAGCAGCAACAGGGGAACTAGCACAGATACGCAGTATTTT.

The CDR3 sequence: CASSLAGQGSLYGYTF. The CDR3 DNA sequence: TGTGCCAGCAGCTTAGCTGGACAGGGCTCCCTCTATGGCTACACCTTC. The J gene is TRBJ1-2, the V gene TRBV11-2, with 8 bases fitting TRBD1. Germline assignment: CDR1 SGHAT and CDR2 FQNNGV. The junction had 8 bases not matched to a gene; V was cut back by 1 base and J by 4 bases. The CDR3 consists of 16 residues.